The 26 T cell receptor beta chains below all came from one sample that was sequenced in a study of blood T cell repertoires in COVID-19. The assay was immunoSEQ multiplex PCR, and TCRdb's table has in-frame clones only and misses some. The table shows 30,000 to 40,000 clones, with about nine tenths occurring only once. Sequencing was done on a sample of peripheral blood. Receptors originate from a human donor with active COVID-19. The donor label of this sample is uncertain.

A word on this clone: Other DNA sequences in this sample translate to the same CDR3. V is TRBV6-2 or TRBV6-3 and J is TRBJ2-2; D not resolved. This CDR3 has 15 residues. CDR1 is MNHEY and CDR2 is SVGEGT in the germline V gene. The V end was cut by 3 bases, the J end by 0 bases, with 8 bases between. The CDR3 nucleotides read TGTGCCAGCAGTTATGAACAGACGAACACCGGGGAGCTGTTTTTT. Translating it yields CASSYEQTNTGELFF.

The J gene is TRBJ2-1, the V gene TRBV7-8; 13 bases are shared with TRBD2. Losses at the gene ends were 5 bases for V and 8 bases for J; bases not matched to a gene: 9. The germline CDR1 and CDR2 sequences are SGHVS and FQNEAQ. The CDR3 length is 16 residues. CDR3 amino acids: CASSKSGLAGVDEQFF. In nucleotides, the CDR3 is TGTGCCAGCAGCAAATCTGGACTAGCGGGGGTCGATGAGCAGTTCTTC.

The sample holds one count of this clone. V usage is TRBV5-5 and J usage is TRBJ1-4; a weak D match, TRBD1 (5 bases). The germline V gene encodes CDR1 SGHKS and CDR2 YYEKEE (reference sequence). This CDR3 region has 15 residues. Trimming stripped 4 bases from V and 6 bases from J, with 16 bases between. CDR3 loop: CASSPQFGGDEKLFF. In nucleotides, the CDR3 is TGTGCCAGCAGCCCTCAATTCGGGGGGGATGAAAAACTGTTTTTT.

The chain combines TRBV6-2 or TRBV6-3 with TRBJ2-2, with D maybe TRBD1 (5 bases). The V and J ends lost 5 bases and 7 bases respectively, with 20 bases between them. CDR3 length: 16 amino acids. Germline values: CDR1 MNHEY, CDR2 SVGEGT. CDR3 bases: TGTGCCAGCAGTGACCCCCCGTTCAGGGCCGGCGGGGAGCTGTTTTTT. It yields the protein CASSDPPFRAGGELFF.

The J gene is TRBJ2-5, the V gene TRBV7-3; perhaps TRBD2 as D (6 bases). The CDR3 contains 15 residues. Trimming cost V 0 bases and J 2 bases, with 10 bases left between them. CDR1 is SGHTA, CDR2 FQGTGA, per germline. In nucleotides, the CDR3 is TGTGCCAGCAGCTTAACCGGGACTTCGCAAGAGACCCAGTACTTC. Amino acid sequence: CASSLTGTSQETQYF.

This chain uses TRBV3-1 (or the pseudogene TRBV3-2) with TRBJ2-7; a weak D match, TRBD2 (7 bases). Between the trimmed V and J ends, which lost 4 bases and 0 bases, there was a span of 13 bases. The CDR3 has 15 amino acids. Germline CDR1 LGHDT, CDR2 YNNKEL (reference sequence). In DNA, the CDR3 is TGTGCCAGCAGCCCGGCGGGGGCGAGCTCCTACGAGCAGTACTTC. Encoded protein: CASSPAGASSYEQYF.

The chain uses TRBV2 and TRBJ2-7, with D perhaps matching TRBD1 (5 bases). The ends were cut back, 4 bases at V and 12 bases at J, with 16 bases in the middle. Germline values: CDR1 SNHLY, CDR2 FYNNEI. CDR3 length equals 12 residues. CDR3 DNA sequence: TGTGCCAGCAGTGGAGACAGCCCCCCGCGGTACTTC. Its protein is CASSGDSPPRYF.

V usage is TRBV9 and J usage is TRBJ2-3; TRBD2 matches 9 bases. The germline V gene encodes CDR1 SGDLS and CDR2 YYNGEE. J gave up 5 bases and V 1 base, and 5 bases lay outside the gene matches. The CDR3 spans 15 residues. The DNA for the CDR3 is TGTGCCAGCAGCGTACTAGCGGGGACAAAAGATACGCAGTATTTT. This sequence encodes CASSVLAGTKDTQYF.

The chain uses TRBV6-2 or TRBV6-3 and TRBJ2-7, with 7 bases that match TRBD1. The germline V gene has CDR1 MNHEY and CDR2 SVGEGT. V trimming: 4 bases; J trimming: 2 bases; junction bases outside the gene matches: 14. The CDR3 length is 17 residues. The CDR3 here is CASSSDRETGSTYEQYF. The CDR3 DNA reads as TGTGCCAGCAGTTCAGATAGGGAGACAGGGTCCACCTACGAGCAGTACTTC.

The J gene is TRBJ2-2, the V gene TRBV18; perhaps TRBD2 as D (5 bases). CDR1 is KGHSH, CDR2 LQKENI, per germline. The V end was cut by 0 bases, the J end by 1 base, with 9 bases between. This CDR3 is built from 16 residues. The CDR3 is CASSPPAGVNTGELFF. DNA of the CDR3: TGTGCCAGCTCACCACCGGCGGGCGTGAACACCGGGGAGCTGTTTTTT. Using reference TRBV18 and TRBJ2-2 for the parts outside the CDR3, the full variable domain is NAGVMQNPRHLVRRRGQEARLRCSPMKGHSHVYWYRQLPEEGLKFMVYLQKENIIDESGMPKERFSAEFPKEGPSILRIQQVVRGDSAAYFCASSPPAGVNTGELFFGEGSRLTVL.

The rearrangement uses TRBV19 and TRBJ2-3; 7 positions agree with TRBD1. The CDR3 is 11 residues long. The V gene's germline CDR1 is LNHDA and CDR2 SQIVND (reference sequence). With V trimmed by 10 bases and J by 5 bases, 3 bases remained unmatched. CDR3 in DNA: TGTGCCATTAGGACAGGAGATACGCAGTATTTT. Protein sequence: CAIRTGDTQYF.

The genes are TRBV24-1 and TRBJ2-1; 12 bases line up with TRBD2. With V trimmed by 4 bases and J by 8 bases, 11 bases remained unmatched. In germline, CDR1 is KGHDR, CDR2 SFDVKD. CDR3 length: 17 amino acids. The CDR3 loop is CATSDRLAGGGRDEQFF. The CDR3 bases are TGTGCCACCAGTGACCGTCTAGCGGGGGGGGGCCGGGATGAGCAGTTCTTC.

The chain has TRBV27 and TRBJ2-7; 7 nucleotides line up with TRBD1. The V segment lost 5 bases and the J segment 2 bases; nucleotides outside the gene matches: 9. The CDR3 covers 15 residues. The germline V gene has CDR1 MNHEY and CDR2 SMNVEV (reference sequence). CDR3 residues: CASSPRAGGPYEQYF. The CDR3 coding sequence is TGTGCCAGCAGTCCCCGGGCAGGGGGTCCCTACGAGCAGTACTTC.

This clone was seen only a few times. J is TRBJ2-7 and V is TRBV12-5, with 10 bases aligning to TRBD1. The CDR3 has 18 amino acids. Per the germline V gene, CDR1 is LGHNT and CDR2 is FRNRAP. The V and J ends lost 5 bases and 3 bases, in that order; junction bases with no gene match: 16. The CDR3 here is CASGPGGFPGQGHYEQYF. The DNA of the CDR3 is TGTGCTAGTGGTCCGGGGGGGTTCCCGGGACAGGGGCACTACGAGCAGTACTTC. Full variable domain (rest looked up from reference TRBV12-5 and TRBJ2-7): DARVTQTPRHKVTEMGQEVTMRCQPILGHNTVFWYRQTMMQGLELLAYFRNRAPLDDSGMPKDRFSAEMPDATLATLKIQPSEPRDSAVYFCASGPGGFPGQGHYEQYFGPGTRLTVT.

The chain couples TRBV21-1 to TRBJ2-2; TRBD2 was called by the table and not checked on the DNA. TRBV21-1 constitutes a pseudogene. The CDR3 extends over 13 amino acids. In DNA, the CDR3 is TGTGCGTCCAGAAACGGGGATACCGGGGAGCTGTTTTTT. Its protein product is CASRNGDTGELFF.

The V gene is TRBV21-1, the J gene TRBJ1-6; the table gives TRBD1 as D, unverified against the DNA. TRBV21-1 is noted as a pseudogene. The CDR3 spans 16 residues. CDR3 DNA: TGTGCCAGCAGCACCCAGGGGAAGTCCTATAATTCACCCCTCCACTTT. Translated: CASSTQGKSYNSPLHF.

V is TRBV19 and J is TRBJ1-2; 9 nucleotides align to TRBD1. Losses at the gene ends were 6 bases for V and 2 bases for J; bases not matched to a gene: 10. Looked up from germline, CDR1 is LNHDA and CDR2 is SQIVND (reference sequence). This CDR3 has 16 residues. In nucleotides, the CDR3 is TGTGCCAGTAGGGTCCCGGGACAGGGTCGGAACTATGGCTACACCTTC. Its protein is CASRVPGQGRNYGYTF.

The chain has TRBV7-8 and TRBJ1-4; D unresolved. CDR1 is SGHVS and CDR2 is FQNEAQ in the germline V gene. Trimming stripped 2 bases from V and 0 bases from J, with 4 bases between. This CDR3 is built from 14 residues. The CDR3: CASSLYSTNEKLFF. For the CDR3, the DNA is TGTGCCAGCAGCTTATACTCAACTAATGAAAAACTGTTTTTT. Looking up the rest from reference TRBV7-8 and TRBJ1-4 gives the full variable domain: GAGVSQSPRYKVAKRGQDVALRCDPISGHVSLFWYQQALGQGPEFLTYFQNEAQLDKSGLPSDRFFAERPEGSVSTLKIQRTQQEDSAVYLCASSLYSTNEKLFFGSGTQLSVL.

This clone was observed a single time. The chain couples TRBV2 to TRBJ2-6; tentative D call: TRBD2 (6 bases). Germline V gene lookup returns CDR1 SNHLY and CDR2 FYNNEI. V shed 6 bases and J shed 2 bases, with 17 bases lying between them. The CDR3 has 17 amino acids. DNA for the CDR3: TGTGCCAGCAGAGACCTTTATGGGGGGACTGGGGCCAACGTCCTGACTTTC. Protein: CASRDLYGGTGANVLTF.

The chain employs TRBV18 and TRBJ1-2; no firm D call. Germline CDR1 KGHSH, CDR2 LQKENI. V was pared by 1 base and J by 2 bases, with 11 bases between. The CDR3 has 15 amino acids. CDR3 protein: CASSPQEGANYGYTF. The CDR3 coding sequence is TGTGCCAGCTCACCACAAGAGGGCGCGAACTATGGCTACACCTTC.

This sequence joins TRBV6-5 and TRBJ2-3; possible D gene TRBD1, 6 bases. Per the germline V gene, CDR1 is MNHEY and CDR2 is SVGAGI. CDR3 length equals 15 residues. V was clipped by 2 bases and J by 0 bases, with 9 bases between them. In DNA, the CDR3 is TGTGCCAGCAGTTACGGGACATTGAGCACAGATACGCAGTATTTT. Residues: CASSYGTLSTDTQYF.

This clone has just a few counts. This chain connects TRBV9 to TRBJ2-7, with 8 bases that match TRBD1. CDR1 SGDLS and CDR2 YYNGEE come from the germline V gene. The J segment lost 5 bases and the V segment lost 2 bases, leaving 15 bases of the junction unmatched. The CDR3 loop spans 17 amino acids. For the CDR3, the DNA is TGTGCCAGCAGCGTTCTTGCAGGGGGCGATTTGGGGGACGAGCAGTACTTC. It is translated as CASSVLAGGDLGDEQYF. Based on the CDR3 plus reference TRBV9 and TRBJ2-7, the full variable domain is DSGVTQTPKHLITATGQRVTLRCSPRSGDLSVYWYQQSLDQGLQFLIQYYNGEERAKGNILERFSAQQFPDLHSELNLSSLELGDSALYFCASSVLAGGDLGDEQYFGPGTRLTVT.

The chain links TRBV24-1 to TRBJ2-3, with 7 nucleotides matching TRBD2. Germline V gives CDR1 KGHDR, CDR2 SFDVKD. J gave up 1 base and V 5 bases, and 5 bases lay outside the gene matches. The CDR3 loop spans 15 amino acids. As DNA, the CDR3 is TGTGCCACCAGTGCGGGGGGAGTGGGCACAGATACGCAGTATTTT. The encoded protein is CATSAGGVGTDTQYF.

The rearrangement joins TRBV18 to TRBJ1-2; TRBD1 aligns across 12 bases. Germline assignment: CDR1 KGHSH and CDR2 LQKENI. The length of the CDR3 is 14 residues. Trimming removed 0 bases from V and 8 bases from J; junction bases left unmatched: 1. The CDR3: CASSPPGTGGGYTF. Here the CDR3 DNA reads TGTGCCAGCTCACCACCCGGGACAGGGGGCGGCTACACCTTC.

This clone came up once. The chain carries TRBV19 and TRBJ2-1, with TRBD1 matching 8 bases. CDR3 length: 14 amino acids. V lost 8 bases and J lost 5; bases outside the gene matches: 8. Per the germline V gene, CDR1 is LNHDA and CDR2 is SQIVND (reference sequence). The CDR3 bases are TGTGCCAGTGGGACAGGTCAAGTCAACAATGAGCAGTTCTTC. This gives the protein CASGTGQVNNEQFF.

This clone was observed a handful of times. The rearrangement uses TRBV12-3 or TRBV12-4 and TRBJ1-5; D not certain. V was pared by 3 bases and J by 4 bases, with 7 bases between. CDR3 length equals 13 residues. The CDR3: CASSFGENQPQHF. DNA for the CDR3: TGTGCCAGCAGTTTTGGGGAGAATCAGCCCCAGCATTTT.